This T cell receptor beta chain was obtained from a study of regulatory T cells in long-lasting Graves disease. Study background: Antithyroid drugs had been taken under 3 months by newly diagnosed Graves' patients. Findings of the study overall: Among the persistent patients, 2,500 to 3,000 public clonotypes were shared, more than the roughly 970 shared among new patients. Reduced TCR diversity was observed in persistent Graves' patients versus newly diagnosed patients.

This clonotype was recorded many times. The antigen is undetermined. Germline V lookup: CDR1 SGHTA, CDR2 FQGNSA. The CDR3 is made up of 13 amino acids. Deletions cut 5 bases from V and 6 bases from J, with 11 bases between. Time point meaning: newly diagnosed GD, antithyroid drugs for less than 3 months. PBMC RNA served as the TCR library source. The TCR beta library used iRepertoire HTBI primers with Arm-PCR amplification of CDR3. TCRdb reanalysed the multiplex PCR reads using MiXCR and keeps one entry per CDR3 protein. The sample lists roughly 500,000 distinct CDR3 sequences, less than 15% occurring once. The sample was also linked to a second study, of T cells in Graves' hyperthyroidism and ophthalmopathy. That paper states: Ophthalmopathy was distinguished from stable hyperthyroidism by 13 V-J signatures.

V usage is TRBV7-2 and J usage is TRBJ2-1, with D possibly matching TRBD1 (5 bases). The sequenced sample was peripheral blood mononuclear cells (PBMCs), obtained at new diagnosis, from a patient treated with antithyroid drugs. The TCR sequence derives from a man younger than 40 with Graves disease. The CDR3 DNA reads TGTGCCAGCAGCGCAGGGTGGGGCAATGAGCAGTTCTTC. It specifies CASSAGWGNEQFF.